This T cell receptor (beta chain) was identified in a study of Graves' ophthalmopathy and Graves' hyperthyroidism. Amplified TCR beta CDR3 regions were obtained using RNA transcripts as template. An initial RT-PCR round employing HTBI primers preceded a second-round multiplex PCR. One entry per CDR3 protein results from TCRdb running MiXCR on the multiplex PCR reads. The sample lists hundreds of thousands of distinct CDR3 sequences, about 16% occurring once. This clonotype was found a few times. The CDR3 sequence is 16 residues long. CDR1 is LNHDA and CDR2 is SQIVND in the germline V gene (reference sequence). Deletions cut 6 bases from V and 6 bases from J, with 23 bases between.

The chain recombines TRBV19 with TRBJ1-2, with a possible D match to TRBD1 (5 bases). What was sequenced was peripheral blood. The sequence came from a woman under 30 with stable Graves' hyperthyroidism. CDR3 DNA: TGTGCCAGTAGCTCCGGTTTGGGGGGTGTCGGGGATGGCTACACCTTC. Translation: CASSSGLGGVGDGYTF. The entire variable domain, with the rest obtained from reference TRBV19 and TRBJ1-2, is as follows: DGGITQSPKYLFRKEGQNVTLSCEQNLNHDAMYWYRQDPGQGLRLIYYSQIVNDFQKGDIAEGYSVSREKKESFPLTVTSAQKNPTAFYLCASSSGLGGVGDGYTFGSGTRLTVV.